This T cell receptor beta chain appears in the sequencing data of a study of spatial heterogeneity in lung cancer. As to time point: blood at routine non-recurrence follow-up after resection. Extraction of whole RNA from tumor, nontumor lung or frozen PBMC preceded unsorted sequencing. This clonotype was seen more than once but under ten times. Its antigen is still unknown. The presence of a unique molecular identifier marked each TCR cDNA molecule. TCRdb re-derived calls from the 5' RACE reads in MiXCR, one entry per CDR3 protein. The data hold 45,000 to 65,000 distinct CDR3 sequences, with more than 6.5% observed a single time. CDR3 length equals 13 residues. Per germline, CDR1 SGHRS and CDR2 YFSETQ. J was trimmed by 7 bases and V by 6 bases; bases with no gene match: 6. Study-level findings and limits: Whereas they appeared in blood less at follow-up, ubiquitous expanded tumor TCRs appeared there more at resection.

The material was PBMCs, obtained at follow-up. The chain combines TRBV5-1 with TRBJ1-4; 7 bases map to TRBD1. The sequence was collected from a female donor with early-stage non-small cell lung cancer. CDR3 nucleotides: TGCGCCAGCACCTTAGGGGGCGGTGAAAAACTGTTTTTT. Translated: CASTLGGGEKLFF. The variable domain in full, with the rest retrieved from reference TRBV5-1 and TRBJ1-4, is KAGVTQTPRYLIKTRGQQVTLSCSPISGHRSVSWYQQTPGQGLQFLFEYFSETQRNKGNFPGRFSGRQFSNSRSEMNVSTLELGDSALYLCASTLGGGEKLFFGSGTQLSVL.